Below are 3 T cell receptor beta chains sequenced from a single sample in a study of T cells after posttransplantation cyclophosphamide. TCRdb's copy holds only in-frame clones and misses some; the assay was immunoSEQ multiplex PCR. Here the sample spans around 3,500 clones, nearly 97% being singletons. Sequenced input: naive CD8+ T cells sorted from PBMCs. All receptors derive from a woman in her forties or fifties in good health and a related stem cell transplant donor.

The chain joins TRBV14 to TRBJ2-1; 10 nucleotides align to TRBD2. The ends lost 1 base at V and 6 bases at J; junction bases unmatched: 6. The length of the CDR3 is 16 residues. Germline V gene lookup returns CDR1 SGHDN and CDR2 FVKESK. The CDR3 DNA reads as TGTGCCAGCAGCCAAGTCGCCGGGACTAGCGTCAATGAGCAGTTCTTC. This sequence encodes CASSQVAGTSVNEQFF.

This chain uses TRBV7-2 with TRBJ2-5; TRBD1 aligns across 7 bases. The end of the DNA is better explained by TRBJ2-7, so the J call may be wrong. This CDR3 comprises 14 residues. The germline V gene encodes CDR1 SGHTA and CDR2 FQGNSA. CDR3 loop: CASSFRDRGYEQYF. CDR3 coding DNA: TGTGCCAGCAGCTTCCGGGACAGAGGCTACGAGCAGTACTTC.

CDR3 in DNA: TGTGCCAGCAGCTCCTGGGCGGGGGAGGGAGGCTACACCTTC. It translates to CASSSWAGEGGYTF. This sequence joins TRBV11-2 and TRBJ1-2, with TRBD1 as a possible D gene (5 bases). V was cut by 4 bases and J by 8 bases, with 17 bases left in between. The CDR3 has 14 amino acids. The V gene's germline CDR1 is SGHAT and CDR2 FQNNGV.